The rows below give T cell receptor beta chains drawn from one sample of a study of tumor-infiltrating lymphocytes in localized non-small cell lung cancer. This table comes from immunoSEQ multiplex PCR, and its TCRdb copy is limited to in-frame clones, with some not included. The table has about 12,000 clones, about 84% seen once. What was sequenced was uninvolved lung tissue not adjacent to the tumor. These TCRs come from a human donor with non-small cell lung cancer. CDR3s include the opening cysteine and the closing phenylalanine or tryptophan. A D gene is named only where the DNA matches it firmly. Some rows mark clone size as missing; the rest say once, few, many or name a class of expanded clone.

V	size	D	J	CDR3	DNA
TRBV5-1	NA	TRBD1	TRBJ2-5	CASSFTGTGETQYF	TGCGCCAGCAGCTTTACCGGGACAGGGGAGACCCAGTACTTC
TRBV10-3	NA	TRBD1	TRBJ2-1	CAIRPGQGRNEQFF	TGTGCCATCAGGCCAGGACAGGGAAGGAATGAGCAGTTCTTC
TRBV4-3	NA	TRBD1	TRBJ1-4	CASGPGQSTEKLFF	TGCGCCAGCGGACCGGGACAGAGCACAGAAAAACTGTTTTTT
TRBV5-6	NA	NA	TRBJ1-3	CASSTGGEGNTIYF	TGTGCCAGCAGCACCGGGGGTGAGGGAAACACCATATATTTT
TRBV7-2	NA	TRBD1	TRBJ2-5	CASSSDRDETQYF	TGTGCCAGCAGCTCGGACAGGGATGAGACCCAGTACTTC
TRBV28	NA	NA	TRBJ2-7	CASSSPRQGTYEQYF	TGTGCCAGCAGTTCCCCTCGGCAGGGAACGTACGAGCAGTACTTC
TRBV6-1	NA	NA	TRBJ2-7	CASSDSGRLPYEQYF	TGTGCCAGCAGTGACTCAGGTCGCCTTCCCTACGAGCAGTACTTC
TRBV6-4	NA	NA	TRBJ2-2	CASRRTSGPGELFF	TGTGCCAGCAGAAGGACCTCAGGCCCCGGGGAGCTGTTTTTT
TRBV29-1	NA	NA	TRBJ2-1	CSSAWLTNEQFF	TGCAGCTCCGCCTGGCTCACCAATGAGCAGTTCTTC
TRBV2	NA	NA	TRBJ1-3	CASSPRTTGNTIYF	TGTGCCAGCAGTCCACGTACTACAGGAAACACCATATATTTT
TRBV6-5	NA	NA	TRBJ1-2	CAIYSPGQFYDGYTF	TGTGCCATCTATTCGCCGGGGCAGTTTTATGATGGCTACACCTTC
TRBV4-3	NA	TRBD2	TRBJ2-1	CASSQDRTVGAGVVNEQFF	TGCGCCAGCAGCCAAGATCGGACGGTTGGGGCGGGGGTCGTCAATGAGCAGTTCTTC
TRBV2	NA	NA	TRBJ1-1	CASNGERNTEAFF	TGTGCCAGCAATGGCGAGCGGAACACTGAAGCTTTCTTT
TRBV6-5	NA	NA	TRBJ2-2	CASSYGSATGELFF	TGTGCCAGCAGTTACGGGTCGGCCACCGGGGAGCTGTTTTTT
TRBV6-1	once	TRBD1	TRBJ1-6	CASSDQPDRGLYNSPLHF	TGTGCCAGCAGTGACCAGCCCGACAGGGGGCTGTATAATTCACCCCTCCACTTT
TRBV30	NA	NA	TRBJ1-2	CAWSVRPGRGYGYTF	TGTGCCTGGAGTGTACGTCCCGGACGGGGCTATGGCTACACCTTC
TRBV7-2	NA	NA	TRBJ2-7	CASSLANPAAEQYF	TGTGCCAGCAGCTTAGCGAATCCGGCGGCCGAGCAGTACTTC
TRBV5-1	NA	NA	TRBJ2-4	CASSSGSTYSLNIQYF	TGCGCCAGCAGCTCCGGTTCAACCTATTCTTTGAACATTCAGTACTTC
TRBV11-2	NA	NA	TRBJ2-5	CASSPRETQYF	TGTGCCAGCAGCCCCCGGGAGACCCAGTACTTC
TRBV10-3	NA	TRBD2	TRBJ2-1	CAISGGLAGGRGSNEQFF	TGTGCCATCAGTGGGGGACTAGCGGGGGGGCGAGGGTCCAATGAGCAGTTCTTC
TRBV4-2	NA	NA	TRBJ2-3	CASSQGVGSTDTQYF	TGTGCCAGCAGCCAAGGGGTGGGGAGCACAGATACGCAGTATTTT
TRBV7-6	NA	TRBD1	TRBJ1-5	CASSLDDRGQPQHF	TGTGCCAGCAGCTTAGATGACAGGGGGCAGCCCCAGCATTTT
TRBV27	NA	NA	TRBJ2-6	CASSLGMNSHSGANVLTF	TGTGCCAGCAGTTTAGGGATGAACAGTCACTCTGGGGCCAACGTCCTGACTTTC
TRBV11-2	NA	NA	TRBJ1-6	CASSSRGQNSPLHF	TGTGCCAGCAGCTCCCGCGGACAGAATTCACCCCTCCACTTT
TRBV5-4	NA	TRBD2	TRBJ2-7	CASSSGTTSSYEQYF	TGTGCCAGCAGCTCGGGGACTACCTCTTCGTACGAGCAGTACTTC